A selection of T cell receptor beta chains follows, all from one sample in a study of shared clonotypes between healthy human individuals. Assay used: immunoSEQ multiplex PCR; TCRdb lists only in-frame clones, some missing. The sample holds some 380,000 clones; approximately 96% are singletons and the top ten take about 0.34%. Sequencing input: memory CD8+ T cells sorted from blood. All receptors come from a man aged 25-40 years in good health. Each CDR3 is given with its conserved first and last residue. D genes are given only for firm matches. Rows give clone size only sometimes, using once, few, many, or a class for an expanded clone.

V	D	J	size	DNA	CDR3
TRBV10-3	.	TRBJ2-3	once	TGTGCCATCAGTGAGAGCTTCACAGATACGCAGTATTTT	CAISESFTDTQYF
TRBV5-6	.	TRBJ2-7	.	TGTGCCAGCACCAGGCCCGGCTCATTCTCCTACGAGCAGTACTTC	CASTRPGSFSYEQYF
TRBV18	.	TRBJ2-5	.	TGTGCCAGCTCACAGAACGATCGGGGAGAGACCCAGTACTTC	CASSQNDRGETQYF
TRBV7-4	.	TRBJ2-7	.	TGTGCCAGCGGAGGGGACACTTACTACGAGCAGTACTTC	CASGGDTYYEQYF
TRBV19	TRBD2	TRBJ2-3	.	TGTGCCAGTAGTGTCGGACTAGTTCAGACCACAGATACGCAGTATTTT	CASSVGLVQTTDTQYF
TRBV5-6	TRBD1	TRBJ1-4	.	TGTGCCAGCAGCTTGAGGACAGGGCTTGAAAAACTGTTTTTT	CASSLRTGLEKLFF
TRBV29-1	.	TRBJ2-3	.	TGCAGCGTCGGCGCAGATACGCAGTATTTT	CSVGADTQYF
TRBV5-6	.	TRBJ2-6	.	TGTGCCAGCAGCTTGGCAGGGGGGGCCAACGTCCTGACTTTC	CASSLAGGANVLTF
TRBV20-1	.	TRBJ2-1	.	TGCAGTGCTAGAGGGACGGATGAGCAGTTCTTC	CSARGTDEQFF
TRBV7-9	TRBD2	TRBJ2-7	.	TGTGCCAGCAGCCGACTTGGTAGCGGGAGTACCCCGGAGGCCTACGAGCAGTACTTC	CASSRLGSGSTPEAYEQYF
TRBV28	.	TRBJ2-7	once	TGTGCCAGCCAGACACCCTACGAGCAGTACTTC	CASQTPYEQYF
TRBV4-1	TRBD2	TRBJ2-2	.	TGCGCCAGCAGCCAAGTTATTCTGCTAGCGGGAGGGTCGAACGGGGAGCTGTTTTTT	CASSQVILLAGGSNGELFF
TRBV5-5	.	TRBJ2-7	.	TGTGCCAGCAGCTTGGCCCCGCCGCTGGCCTACGAGCAGTACTTC	CASSLAPPLAYEQYF
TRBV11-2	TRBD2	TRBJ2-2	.	TGTGCCAGCAGCCCCTCCCCCACACTAGCGGGACGAACCGGGGAGCTGTTTTTT	CASSPSPTLAGRTGELFF
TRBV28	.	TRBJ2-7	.	TGTGCCAGCAGTTTCAGCTCCTACGAGCAGTACTTC	CASSFSSYEQYF
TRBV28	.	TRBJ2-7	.	TGTGCCAGCAGTTTCCCAAGACAGGCCAGGTTGGGGGACTACGAGCAGTACTTC	CASSFPRQARLGDYEQYF
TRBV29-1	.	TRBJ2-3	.	TGCAGCGTTGACCGGGGGCGGGATACGCAGTATTTT	CSVDRGRDTQYF
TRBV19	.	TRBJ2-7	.	TGTGCCAGTAGTGCGGACGGTCGAGACTACGAGCAGTACTTC	CASSADGRDYEQYF
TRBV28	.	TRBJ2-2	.	TGTGCCAGCAGTTTGCGCCCCTGGGGCAGGGGACCCACCGGGGAGCTGTTTTTT	CASSLRPWGRGPTGELFF
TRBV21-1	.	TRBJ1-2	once	TGTGCCAGCAGCCCCACCGGGGAATTCTATGGCTACACCTTC	CASSPTGEFYGYTF
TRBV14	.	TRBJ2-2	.	TGTGCCAGCAGCCAAGAACGGGGAAACACCGGGGAGCTGTTTTTT	CASSQERGNTGELFF
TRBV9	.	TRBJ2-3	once	TGTGCCAGCAGCGTAGGGGTAACAGATACGCAGTATTTT	CASSVGVTDTQYF
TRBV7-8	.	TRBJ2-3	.	TGTGCCAGCAGCTTAGGGGCAGGCCCACACACAGATACGCAGTATTTT	CASSLGAGPHTDTQYF
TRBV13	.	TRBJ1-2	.	TGTGCCAGCAGCTTAAGTCCGTATGGCTACACCTTC	CASSLSPYGYTF
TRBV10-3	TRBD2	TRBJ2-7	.	TGTGCCATCAGCGGACTAGGCTACGAGCAGTACTTC	CAISGLGYEQYF
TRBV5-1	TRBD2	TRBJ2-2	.	TGCGCCAGCAGCCCTTCATTTCGCGGGAGGAGCGGGGAGCTGTTTTTT	CASSPSFRGRSGELFF
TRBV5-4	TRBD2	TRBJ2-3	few	TGTGCCAGCAGCTTGCGGGAGGGCACAGATACGCAGTATTTT	CASSLREGTDTQYF
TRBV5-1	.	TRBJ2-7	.	TGCGCCAGCAGGGCGACAGGGAATCGGGGGGAGCAGTACTTC	CASRATGNRGEQYF
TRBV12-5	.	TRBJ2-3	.	TGTCCCTCACCGGTCCCAGATACGCAGTATTTT	CPSPVPDTQYF
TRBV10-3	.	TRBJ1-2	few	TGTGCCATCAGTGGCTGGGGGGATGGCTACACCTTC	CAISGWGDGYTF
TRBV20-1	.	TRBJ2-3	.	TGCAGTGCTAGCGGGAGCTTTACGCAGTATTTT	CSASGSFTQYF
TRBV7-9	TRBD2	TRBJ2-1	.	TGTGCCAGCAGCTCAGCTAGCGGGATGGGAGTTTATGAGCAGTTCTTC	CASSSASGMGVYEQFF
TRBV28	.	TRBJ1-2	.	TGTGCCAGCAAAGACCTAAAGGGACGCGACTATGGCTACACCTTC	CASKDLKGRDYGYTF
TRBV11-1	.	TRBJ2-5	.	TGTGCCAGCAGCTACGTGTGGGGGAGGGGGCGCCGGGAGACCCAGTACTTC	CASSYVWGRGRRETQYF
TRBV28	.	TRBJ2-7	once	TGTGCCAGCAGTCCCGGAGGGGGAGACGAGCAGTACTTC	CASSPGGGDEQYF
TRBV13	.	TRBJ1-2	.	TGTGCCAGCAGCCCTTGGGGGAAGCGTGGCTACACCTTC	CASSPWGKRGYTF
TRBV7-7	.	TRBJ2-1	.	TGTGCTAGCAGCTTAGCGCCGTCTATCTCCTACAATGAGCAGTTCTTC	CASSLAPSISYNEQFF
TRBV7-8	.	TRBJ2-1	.	TGTGCCAGCAGTTTGTTGAGCTCCTACAATGAGCAGTTCTTC	CASSLLSSYNEQFF
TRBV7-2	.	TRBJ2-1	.	TGTGCCAGCAGCTTAGTCCTAGCGTACAATGAGCAGTTCTTC	CASSLVLAYNEQFF
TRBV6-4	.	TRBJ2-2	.	TGTGCCAGCAGTGATACAGGGACACAGGACACCGGGGAGCTGTTTTTT	CASSDTGTQDTGELFF
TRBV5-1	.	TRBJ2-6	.	TGCGCCAGCAGTGTAGCCACTGGGGCCAACGTCCTGACTTTC	CASSVATGANVLTF
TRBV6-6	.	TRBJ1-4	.	TGTGCCAGCAGTGGACTGTTTAATGAAAAACTGTTTTTT	CASSGLFNEKLFF
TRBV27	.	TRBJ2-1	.	TGTGCCAGCAGTGCCGAGTTGGGTGAGCAGTTCTTC	CASSAELGEQFF
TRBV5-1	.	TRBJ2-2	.	TGCGCCAGCAGCTTGGAGGGTAGCCACACCGGGGAGCTGTTTTTT	CASSLEGSHTGELFF
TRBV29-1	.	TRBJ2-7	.	TGCAGCGTTGAGGTTGGGAGTTCCTACGAGCAGTACTTC	CSVEVGSSYEQYF
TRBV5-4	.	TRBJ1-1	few	TGTGCCAGCAGCCTACTCAACACTGAAGCTTTCTTT	CASSLLNTEAFF
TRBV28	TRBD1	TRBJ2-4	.	TGTGCCAGCAGTTGGGACAGGGGGAAAAACATTCAGTACTTC	CASSWDRGKNIQYF
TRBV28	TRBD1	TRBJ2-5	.	TGTGCCAGCAGTTCAGCGGGACAGGGCCGAGAGACCCAGTACTTC	CASSSAGQGRETQYF
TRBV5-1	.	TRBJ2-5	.	TGCGCCAGCAGCTTGGAGGTGTCAGAGACCCAGTACTTC	CASSLEVSETQYF
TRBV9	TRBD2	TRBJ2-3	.	TGTGCCAGCAGCAGCGGGAGGGCTCGGGACACAGATACGCAGTATTTT	CASSSGRARDTDTQYF
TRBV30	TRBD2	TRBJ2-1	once	TGTGCCTGGAGTGTACGACTAGCGGGAGAGGGTGAGCAGTTCTTC	CAWSVRLAGEGEQFF
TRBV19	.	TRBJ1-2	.	TGTGCCAGTAGTCCTGACAGAGACTATGGCTACACCTTC	CASSPDRDYGYTF
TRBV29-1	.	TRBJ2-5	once	TGCAGCGTTACCTTAGGGGGAAAACCGTACCAAGAGACCCAGTACTTC	CSVTLGGKPYQETQYF